The 12 T cell receptor beta chains reported below all come from one sample, sequenced in a study of metastatic and nonmetastatic thyroid tumors. TCRdb reanalyzed the PCR reads with MiXCR. The table lists 20,000 to 25,000 clones, 36% of them singletons. Not a single patient had been given any form of treatment at any point before undergoing thyroid surgery. Sequencing input: blood. These receptors came from a male donor with papillary thyroid cancer or a benign thyroid nodule (not recorded which). Some clones in this sample may be carry-over from other donors' samples.

The V and J genes are TRBV7-3 and TRBJ2-1; TRBD2 matches 11 bases. CDR3 length: 16 residues. The junction had 8 bases not matched to a gene; V was cut back by 4 bases and J by 6 bases. The germline V gene encodes CDR1 SGHTA and CDR2 FQGTGA. The CDR3 DNA is TGTGCCAGCAGCTCAACCGGCACTAGCGGGGGCAATGAGCAGTTCTTC. This sequence encodes CASSSTGTSGGNEQFF.

Many counts were recorded for this clone. In DNA form, the CDR3 reads TGCAGCGTTGCTCTCGACAGGGGAGAGACCCAGTACTTC. Translation: CSVALDRGETQYF. V is TRBV29-1 and J is TRBJ2-5, with 8 bases that match TRBD1. The germline V gene encodes CDR1 SQVTM and CDR2 ANQGSEA. This CDR3 has 13 amino acids. The ends lost 4 bases at V and 4 bases at J; junction bases unmatched: 5.

This clone counts as medium-sized. The J gene is TRBJ2-1, the V gene TRBV20-1, with TRBD2 identical over 12 bases. CDR3 size: 14 residues. Germline V gene data show CDR1 as DFQATT and CDR2 as SNEGSKA (reference sequence). J gave up 9 bases and V 0 bases, and 3 bases lay outside the gene matches. The CDR3 region is CSARETSGRSEQFF. For the CDR3, the DNA is TGCAGTGCTAGAGAGACTAGCGGGAGAAGTGAGCAGTTCTTC.

This clone was seen a handful of times. The CDR3 loop reads CASSYAQDYEQYF. CDR3 coding DNA: TGTGCCAGCAGTTACGCGCAGGACTACGAGCAGTACTTC. The chain links TRBV6-2 or TRBV6-3 to TRBJ2-7; D remains unclear. The CDR3 spans 13 residues. V was clipped by 2 bases and J by 3 bases, with 8 bases between them. The germline CDR1 and CDR2 sequences are MNHEY and SVGEGT.

The CDR3 coding sequence is TGTGCCTGGAGTCAGGGACAGGATAATTCACCCCTCCACTTT. It encodes CAWSQGQDNSPLHF. J is TRBJ1-6 and V is TRBV30, with 8 nucleotides matching TRBD1. CDR1 is GTSNPN and CDR2 is SVGIG in the germline V gene (reference sequence). This CDR3 has 14 amino acids. With V trimmed by 2 bases and J by 5 bases, 2 bases remained unmatched.

The J gene is TRBJ2-5, the V gene TRBV7-3; the D gene is possibly TRBD1 (6 bases). V was shortened by 2 bases and J by 4 bases, with 8 bases between the two germline ends. The CDR3 spans 13 residues. Germline V gene lookup returns CDR1 SGHTA and CDR2 FQGTGA. CDR3 sequence reads: CASSLDRLETQYF. In nucleotides, the CDR3 is TGTGCCAGCAGCTTAGACAGGCTAGAGACCCAGTACTTC.

This clone was picked up many times. The V and J genes are TRBV2 and TRBJ2-7; tentatively, D is TRBD2 (6 bases). There are 14 residues in the CDR3. V lost 6 bases and J lost 2, with 14 bases in between. Germline V lookup: CDR1 SNHLY, CDR2 FYNNEI. The CDR3 DNA reads TGTGCCAGCAGCCCGCGGGACGTTACCTACGAGCAGTACTTC. Amino acids: CASSPRDVTYEQYF.

This clone was picked up a small number of times. The chain links TRBV6-1 to TRBJ1-5; possible D gene TRBD1, 5 bases. Germline loops: CDR1 MNHNS, CDR2 SASEGT. V dropped 6 bases and J dropped 4 bases, with 13 bases sitting between them. The CDR3 length is 14 residues. In DNA, the CDR3 is TGTGCCAGCAGATTCGCAGGGTCTAATCAGCCCCAGCATTTT. Translated: CASRFAGSNQPQHF.

This clone came up a few times. The rearrangement uses TRBV7-9 and TRBJ2-7; D is undetermined. V lost 4 bases and J 2 bases, leaving 15 bases between the germline ends. CDR3 length equals 15 residues. From germline, CDR1 is SEHNR and CDR2 FQNEAQ (reference sequence). The CDR3 DNA sequence: TGTGCCAGCAGCTCAACTCACACAGAGACCTACGAGCAGTACTTC. Its translation: CASSSTHTETYEQYF.

The chain couples TRBV20-1 to TRBJ2-7; 12 bases map to TRBD2. Germline V lookup: CDR1 DFQATT, CDR2 SNEGSKA (reference sequence). The junction had 4 bases not matched to a gene; V was cut back by 0 bases and J by 4 bases. The CDR3 loop spans 15 amino acids. CDR3 sequence: CSARDRLAGEYEQYF. CDR3 bases: TGCAGTGCTAGAGATCGACTAGCGGGGGAATACGAGCAGTACTTC.

In its sample, this clone was seen many times. The rearrangement joins TRBV2 to TRBJ2-7; TRBD1 matches at 8 bases. Germline V lookup: CDR1 SNHLY, CDR2 FYNNEI. With V trimmed by 4 bases and J by 6 bases, 8 bases remained unmatched. The CDR3 has 14 residues. Written as DNA, the CDR3 is TGTGCCAGCAGTGCGGGCCAGGGGGCAACCGAGCAGTACTTC. Amino acid sequence: CASSAGQGATEQYF.

This clone was counted many times. A much larger clonotype is one base distant, so this may be a read error. Other DNA sequences in the same sample also yield this CDR3. This chain connects TRBV6-1 to TRBJ2-7; the D call may be TRBD1 or TRBD2 (6 bases each). Germline CDR1 reads MNHNS; CDR2 reads SASEGT. The CDR3 sequence is 15 residues long. The CDR3 sequence: CASSEERGPSYEQYF. The CDR3 DNA follows: TGTGCCAGCAGCGAAGAACGGGGGCCCAGCTACGAGCAGTACTTC.